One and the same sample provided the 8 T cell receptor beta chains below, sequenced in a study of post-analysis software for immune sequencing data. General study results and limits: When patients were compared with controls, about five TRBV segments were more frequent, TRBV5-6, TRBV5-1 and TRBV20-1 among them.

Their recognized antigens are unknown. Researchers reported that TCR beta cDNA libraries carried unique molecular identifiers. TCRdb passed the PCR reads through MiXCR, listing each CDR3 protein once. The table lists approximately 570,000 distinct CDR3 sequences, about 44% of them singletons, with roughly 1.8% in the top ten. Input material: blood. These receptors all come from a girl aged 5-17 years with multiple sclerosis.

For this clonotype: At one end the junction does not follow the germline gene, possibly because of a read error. The CDR3 coding sequence is TGTGCCAGCGGTTACTCTCCAGCGGGGGAGGACTACGAGCAGTACTTC. This gives the protein CASGYSPAGEDYEQYF. The chain employs TRBV6-5 and TRBJ2-5; 8 positions agree with TRBD2. The end of the DNA is better explained by TRBJ2-7, so the J call may be wrong. Per the germline V gene, CDR1 is MNHEY and CDR2 is SVGAGI. CDR3 length: 16 residues.

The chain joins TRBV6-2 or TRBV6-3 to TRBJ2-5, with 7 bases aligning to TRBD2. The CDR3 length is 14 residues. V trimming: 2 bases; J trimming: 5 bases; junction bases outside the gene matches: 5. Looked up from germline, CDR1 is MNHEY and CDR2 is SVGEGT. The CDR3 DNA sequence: TGTGCCAGCAGTTACATCGGACTAGTCGAGACCCAGTACTTC. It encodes CASSYIGLVETQYF.

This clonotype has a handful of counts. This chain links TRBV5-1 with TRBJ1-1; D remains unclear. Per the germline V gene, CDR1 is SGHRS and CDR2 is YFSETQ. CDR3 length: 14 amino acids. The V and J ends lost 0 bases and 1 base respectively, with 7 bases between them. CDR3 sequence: CASSLEGGNTEAFF. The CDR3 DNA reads TGCGCCAGCAGCTTGGAAGGAGGGAACACTGAAGCTTTCTTT.

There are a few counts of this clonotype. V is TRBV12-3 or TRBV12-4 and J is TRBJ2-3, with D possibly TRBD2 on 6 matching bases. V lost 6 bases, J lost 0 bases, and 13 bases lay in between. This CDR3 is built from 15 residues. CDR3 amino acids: CASRISGESTDTQYF. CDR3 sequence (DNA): TGTGCCAGCAGGATTAGCGGAGAGAGCACAGATACGCAGTATTTT.

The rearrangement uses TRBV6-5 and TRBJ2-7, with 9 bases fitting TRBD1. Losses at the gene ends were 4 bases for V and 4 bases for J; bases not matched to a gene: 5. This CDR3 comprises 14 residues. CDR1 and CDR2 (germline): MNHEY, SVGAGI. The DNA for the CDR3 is TGTGCCAGCAGTTCGTTACAGGGGGCTTACGAGCAGTACTTC. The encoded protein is CASSSLQGAYEQYF.

In DNA, the CDR3 is TGTGCCAGCAGCCCAAGACTGTCCGGGGAGCTGTTTTTT. It encodes CASSPRLSGELFF. The J gene is TRBJ2-2, the V gene TRBV9; D is undetermined. V lost 4 bases and J 6 bases, leaving 10 bases between the germline ends. CDR1 is SGDLS and CDR2 is YYNGEE in the germline V gene. CDR3 length: 13 residues.

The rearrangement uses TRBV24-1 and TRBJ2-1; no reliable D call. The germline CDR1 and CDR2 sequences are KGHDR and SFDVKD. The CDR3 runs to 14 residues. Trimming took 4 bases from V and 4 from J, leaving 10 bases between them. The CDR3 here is CATSELDGYNEQFF. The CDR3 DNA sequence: TGTGCCACCAGTGAATTGGACGGGTACAATGAGCAGTTCTTC.

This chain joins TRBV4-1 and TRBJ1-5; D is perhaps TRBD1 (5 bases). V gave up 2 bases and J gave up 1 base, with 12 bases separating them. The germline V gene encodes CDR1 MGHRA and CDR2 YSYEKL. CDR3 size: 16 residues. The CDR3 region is CASSQPTRGSNQPQHF. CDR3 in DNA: TGCGCCAGCAGCCAACCTACAAGGGGAAGCAATCAGCCCCAGCATTTT.